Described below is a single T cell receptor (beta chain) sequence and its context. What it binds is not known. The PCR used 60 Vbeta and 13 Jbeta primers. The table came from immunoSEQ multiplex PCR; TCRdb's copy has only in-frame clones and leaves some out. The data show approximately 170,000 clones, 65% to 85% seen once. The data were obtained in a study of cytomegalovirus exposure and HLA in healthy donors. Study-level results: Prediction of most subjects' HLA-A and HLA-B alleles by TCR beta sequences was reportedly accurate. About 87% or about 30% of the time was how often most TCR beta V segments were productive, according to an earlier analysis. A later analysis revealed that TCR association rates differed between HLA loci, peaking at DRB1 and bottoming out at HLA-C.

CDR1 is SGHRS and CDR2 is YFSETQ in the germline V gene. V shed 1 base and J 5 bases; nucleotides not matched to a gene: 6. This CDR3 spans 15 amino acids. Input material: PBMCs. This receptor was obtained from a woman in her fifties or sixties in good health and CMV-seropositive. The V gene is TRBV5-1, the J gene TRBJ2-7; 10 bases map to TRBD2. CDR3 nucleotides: TGCGCCAGCAGCTTGAGCCTAGCGGGAGAAGACGAGCAGTACTTC. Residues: CASSLSLAGEDEQYF.